This T cell receptor beta chain emerged from a study of cytomegalovirus exposure and HLA in healthy donors. Concerning this clone itself: What it recognizes is unknown. This CDR3 fails to terminate in the conserved phenylalanine or tryptophan, so it likely reflects a read error. The limits of the CDR3 on the DNA are not certain, so only TCRdb's listed CDR3 is given.

Study-level points and caveats: DRB1 showed the most TCR associations and HLA-C the fewest in a later analysis, as rates varied by HLA locus. Immune exposure information comprised only CMV serostatus. Both high specificity and high sensitivity reportedly marked the classifier's diagnosis of cytomegalovirus status.

PCR amplification relied on 60 Vbeta primers (plus 13 Jbeta primers). Sequenced by immunoSEQ multiplex PCR; TCRdb stores in-frame clones only, minus some. The table includes roughly 100,000 clones, approximately 78% detected once. The CDR3 has 12 residues if both end residues are counted. Germline CDR1 SGHNT, CDR2 YYREEE (reference sequence). The specimen sequenced was PBMCs. The V call is TRBV5-4, the J call TRBJ2-3; TRBD1, the table's D call, was not compared with the DNA. The source of this sequence is a woman in her sixties in good health and CMV-seronegative. The CDR3 sequence is CASSSETGHYLS.